This TCR beta chain stems from a study of a mutant IDH1 vaccine in newly diagnosed glioma. Overall study: Beforehand, treatment had been radiotherapy, temozolomide, or both; the majority received both. V12 corresponded to week 35 and V13 to week 47.

The time point was: week 47, end of study. The vaccine gave 300 ug of a 20-mer mutant IDH1 peptide subcutaneously per dose. In germline, CDR1 is LNHDA, CDR2 SQIVND (reference sequence). This CDR3 comprises 16 residues. Trimming left V 4 bases short and J 2 bases short, with 12 bases between. To note about this clone: Antigen: not known.

Sequencing used immunoSEQ multiplex PCR; TCRdb keeps in-frame clones, though not all of them. The sample has around 30,000 clones; more than 70% are singletons. This specimen was PBMCs, taken from a glioma patient whose treatment included an IDH1 peptide vaccine. This chain uses TRBV19 with TRBJ2-6, with a weak D call TRBD2 (6 bases). This TCR came from a man in his forties or fifties with glioma. The CDR3 here is CASSSGTLTGANVLTF. CDR3 DNA sequence: TGTGCCAGTAGTAGCGGGACCCTCACTGGGGCCAACGTCCTGACTTTC.